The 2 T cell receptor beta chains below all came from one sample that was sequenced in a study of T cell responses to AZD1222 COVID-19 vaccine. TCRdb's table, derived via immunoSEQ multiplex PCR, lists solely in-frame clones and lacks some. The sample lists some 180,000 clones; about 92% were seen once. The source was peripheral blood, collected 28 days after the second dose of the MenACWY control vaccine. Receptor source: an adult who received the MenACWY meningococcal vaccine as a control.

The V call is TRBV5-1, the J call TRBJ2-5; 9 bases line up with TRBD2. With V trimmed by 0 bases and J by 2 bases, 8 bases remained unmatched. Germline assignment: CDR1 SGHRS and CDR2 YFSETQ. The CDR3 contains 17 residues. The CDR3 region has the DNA TGCGCCAGCAGCTTGGCGGCGGGAGGGCCCCCTCAAGAGACCCAGTACTTC. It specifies CASSLAAGGPPQETQYF.

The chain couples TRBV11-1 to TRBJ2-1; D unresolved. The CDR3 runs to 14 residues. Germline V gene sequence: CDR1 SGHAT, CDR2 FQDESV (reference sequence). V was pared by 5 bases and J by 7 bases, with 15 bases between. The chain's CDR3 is CASSPDWEGNEQFF. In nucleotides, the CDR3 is TGTGCCAGCAGCCCTGACTGGGAAGGGAATGAGCAGTTCTTC.